These T cell receptor beta chains were read from a single sample in a study of spatial heterogeneity in lung cancer. TCRdb re-called the 5' RACE reads with MiXCR, one entry per CDR3 protein. The sample has 3,500 to 4,500 distinct CDR3 sequences; around a tenth are singletons. The specimen was lung tumor tissue, collected at surgery. The receptors shown here come from a male donor with early-stage non-small cell lung cancer. The CDR3 runs from the conserved cysteine through the conserved F or W. D genes are given only for firm matches. The size field is filled for only some rows; it gives once, few, many or a size class.

J	D	size	V	DNA	CDR3
TRBJ2-5	TRBD1	few	TRBV2	TGTGCCAGCAGTAGAGACAGGGGATCGGAAGAGACCCAGTACTTC	CASSRDRGSEETQYF
TRBJ2-1	.	.	TRBV10-3	TGTGCCATCAGTGACCCGAACGGCAATGAGCAGTTCTTC	CAISDPNGNEQFF
TRBJ2-5	TRBD2	medium-sized	TRBV5-6	TGTGCCAGCAGCCCACGGACTAGCGGGAGGAACCAAGAGACCCAGTACTTC	CASSPRTSGRNQETQYF
TRBJ1-1	.	.	TRBV7-9	TGTGCCAGCAGGCATGAAGGGAACACTGAAGCTTTCTTT	CASRHEGNTEAFF
TRBJ2-3	.	few	TRBV7-9	TGTGCCAGCAGCCAGGCCTGGGGGAGCACAGATACGCAGTATTTT	CASSQAWGSTDTQYF
TRBJ2-2	.	many	TRBV6-2/TRBV6-3	TGTGCCAGCAGTTGGGGCGGGGAACTCGCGAACACCGGGGAGCTGTTTTTT	CASSWGGELANTGELFF
TRBJ2-2	.	many	TRBV24-1	TGTGCCACCAGTGATTTGCGGCTTAACACCGGGGAGCTGTTTTTT	CATSDLRLNTGELFF
TRBJ2-1	.	medium-sized	TRBV11-2	TGTGCCAGCAGCTTAGAAAGCGGGTTCAACAATGAGCAGTTCTTC	CASSLESGFNNEQFF
TRBJ1-4	.	few	TRBV5-1	TGCGCCAGCAGCTGGGGCGCCGGGCACGGTAATGAAAAACTGTTTTTT	CASSWGAGHGNEKLFF
TRBJ2-1	.	.	TRBV7-3	TGTGCCAGCAGCTTAGGTAGGACGGACGGGGCGGGGAATGAGCAGTTCTTC	CASSLGRTDGAGNEQFF
TRBJ1-5	.	medium-sized	TRBV16	TGTGCCAGCAGTCGAAGCGGGGCCGGTGATCAGCCCCAGCATTTT	CASSRSGAGDQPQHF
TRBJ2-3	TRBD2	medium-sized	TRBV9	TGTGCCAGCAGCGTAGGACGGGGACTACGTAGCACAGATACGCAGTATTTT	CASSVGRGLRSTDTQYF
TRBJ2-7	TRBD1	many	TRBV28	TGTGCCAGCAGTTTTAGTGACAGGGCCTACGAGCAGTACTTC	CASSFSDRAYEQYF
TRBJ2-1	.	medium-sized	TRBV11-2	TGTGCCAGCAGCACCCGGACCCTTGCGGATGAGCAGTTCTTC	CASSTRTLADEQFF
TRBJ1-5	TRBD1	medium-sized	TRBV18	TGTGCCAGCTCCCACGGGACAGGCGGTGGTCAGCCCCAGCATTTT	CASSHGTGGGQPQHF
TRBJ1-1	.	few	TRBV7-8	TGTGCCAGCAGCCGCTACGGAGGGGGGTCTGAAGCTTTCTTT	CASSRYGGGSEAFF
TRBJ2-7	TRBD2	many	TRBV28	TGTGCCAGCAGTTTATCAGCGGGAGGGCGAGTTGAGTACTTC	CASSLSAGGRVEYF
TRBJ2-3	.	many	TRBV7-3	TGTGCCAGCAGCTTAGGTGATCCTTTCACAGATACGCAGTATTTT	CASSLGDPFTDTQYF
TRBJ2-5	.	few	TRBV7-6	TGTGCCAGCAGCTTGGGGATTGGTGGTGGCCAGTACTTC	CASSLGIGGGQYF
TRBJ1-1	.	medium-sized	TRBV18	TGTGCCAGCTCACAACGGACGGGGGCGAACACTGAAGCTTTCTTT	CASSQRTGANTEAFF
TRBJ1-2	.	medium-sized	TRBV5-6	TGTGCCAGCAGCTTGTTAGCGGACTATGGCTACACCTTC	CASSLLADYGYTF
TRBJ1-2	.	.	TRBV20-1	TGCAGTGCTAGTCGAGGTGTTGACTATGGCTACACCTTC	CSASRGVDYGYTF
TRBJ2-7	.	.	TRBV9	TGTGCCAGCAGCCCCGGGCTAGTTGGAGAGCAGTACTTC	CASSPGLVGEQYF
TRBJ2-2	TRBD1	many	TRBV23-1	TGCGCCAGCAGTCAACCCAAGGGCGGACAGGGGAACACCGGGGAGCTGTTTTTT	CASSQPKGGQGNTGELFF
TRBJ2-5	.	many	TRBV5-1	TGCGCCAGCAGCTTTTATACTCTCCCCCTTTTAGAGACCCAGTACTTC	CASSFYTLPLLETQYF
TRBJ2-7	TRBD1	many	TRBV18	TGTGCCAGCTCGCCGGACAGGGGGCGGTACGAGCAGTACTTC	CASSPDRGRYEQYF
TRBJ2-3	TRBD1	few	TRBV2	TGTGCCAGCAGTGCTGGACAGGCTAGCACAGATACGCAGTATTTT	CASSAGQASTDTQYF
TRBJ2-5	.	.	TRBV18	TGTGCCAGCTCACCGTCCACCGAAGAGACCCAGTACTTC	CASSPSTEETQYF
TRBJ2-7	.	medium-sized	TRBV28	TGTGCCAGCAGTCCCGCCCGCTACGAGCAGTACTTC	CASSPARYEQYF
TRBJ1-2	.	few	TRBV5-1	TGCGCCAGCAGCTTGTGGGGCGACTATGGCTACACCTTC	CASSLWGDYGYTF
TRBJ1-1	.	medium-sized	TRBV20-1	TGCAGTGTTCGGGGGGGCTCTCTTGAAGCTTTCTTT	CSVRGGSLEAFF
TRBJ2-3	.	.	TRBV2	TGTGCCAGCATCGATGCGGGGCCGAGGGATACGCAGTATTTT	CASIDAGPRDTQYF
TRBJ2-5	.	.	TRBV4-3	TGCGCCAGCAGCCAAGTTCAGGGCGGGACCCAGTACTTC	CASSQVQGGTQYF
TRBJ1-2	.	medium-sized	TRBV5-6	TGTGCCAGCAGCGCAAGACAGAGCTATGGCTACACCTTC	CASSARQSYGYTF
TRBJ2-7	TRBD1	few	TRBV28	TGTGCCAGCAGCTCCAGGGGGCGCGGTTCCTACGAGCAGTACTTC	CASSSRGRGSYEQYF
TRBJ1-1	TRBD1	many	TRBV14	TGTGCCAGCAGCCAAGTTAGGACAGGCACTGAAGCTTTCTTT	CASSQVRTGTEAFF
TRBJ1-1	.	few	TRBV28	TGTGCCAGCAGTTTACCGGGAGATCTGAACACTGAAGCTTTCTTT	CASSLPGDLNTEAFF